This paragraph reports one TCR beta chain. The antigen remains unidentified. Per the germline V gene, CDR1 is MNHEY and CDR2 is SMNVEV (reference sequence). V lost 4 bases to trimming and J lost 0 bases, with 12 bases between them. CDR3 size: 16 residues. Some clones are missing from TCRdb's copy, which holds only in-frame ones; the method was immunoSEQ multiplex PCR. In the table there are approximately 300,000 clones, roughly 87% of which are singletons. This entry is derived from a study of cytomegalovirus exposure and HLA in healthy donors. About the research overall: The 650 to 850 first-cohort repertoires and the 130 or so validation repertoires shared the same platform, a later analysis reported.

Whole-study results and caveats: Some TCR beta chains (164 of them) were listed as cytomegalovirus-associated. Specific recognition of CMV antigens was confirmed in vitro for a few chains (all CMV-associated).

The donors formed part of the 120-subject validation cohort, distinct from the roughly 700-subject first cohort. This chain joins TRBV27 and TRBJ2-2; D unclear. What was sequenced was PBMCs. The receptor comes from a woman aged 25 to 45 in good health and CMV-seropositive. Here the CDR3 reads CASSSALRANTGELFF. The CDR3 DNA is TGTGCCAGCAGTTCTGCGCTGAGAGCGAACACCGGGGAGCTGTTTTTT.